This is a list of T cell receptor beta chains from one sample in a study of metastatic and nonmetastatic thyroid tumors. MiXCR was used by TCRdb to re-call the PCR reads. Of over 8,500 clones in the sample, 9.5% to 15% were seen once. Material: blood. These receptors originate from a female donor with papillary thyroid cancer or a benign thyroid nodule (not recorded which). Some clones in this sample may be carry-over from other donors' samples. Both conserved end residues are part of each CDR3. D genes are given only for firm matches. Rows may omit the clone size; those that give it use once, few, many or a size class.

CASSGDAYEQYF,TGTGCCAGCAGCGGGGACGCCTACGAGCAGTACTTC,TRBJ2-7,TRBV11-2,-,medium-sized
CASSLFDAGNEQFF,TGTGCCAGCAGTTTATTTGACGCGGGCAATGAGCAGTTCTTC,TRBJ2-1,TRBV27,-,medium-sized
CASNAGGGKLFF,TGTGCCAGCAACGCGGGGGGGGGAAAACTGTTTTTT,TRBJ1-4,TRBV11-2,-,-
CASSQDWLRTEAFF,TGTGCCAGCAGCCAAGACTGGTTACGGACTGAAGCTTTCTTT,TRBJ1-1,TRBV4-2,-,many
CASSIHHYLDRGNQPQHF,TGTGCCAGTAGTATACACCACTATTTAGACAGGGGAAATCAGCCCCAGCATTTT,TRBJ1-5,TRBV19,TRBD1,many
CSARPEGHPGANVLTF,TGCAGTGCTAGACCTGAAGGACACCCTGGGGCCAACGTCCTGACTTTC,TRBJ2-6,TRBV20-1,-,medium-sized
CASRRPGLNQPQHF,TGTGCCAGCAGGAGACCGGGGCTTAATCAGCCCCAGCATTTT,TRBJ1-5,TRBV27,-,-
CASSQGTAGGFEQYF,TGCGCCAGCAGCCAAGGCACAGCGGGGGGGTTCGAGCAGTACTTC,TRBJ2-7,TRBV4-1,TRBD2,once
CASSSSGRALGNEQFF,TGCGCCAGCAGCAGTAGCGGGAGGGCCTTAGGAAATGAGCAGTTCTTC,TRBJ2-1,TRBV5-1,TRBD2,many
CASSKLAGVMNIGELFF,TGCGCCAGCAGTAAACTAGCGGGAGTAATGAACATCGGGGAGCTGTTTTTT,TRBJ2-2,TRBV10-2,TRBD2,few
CASSTLAGGREQYF,TGTGCCAGCAGCACTCTAGCGGGAGGGCGCGAGCAGTACTTC,TRBJ2-7,TRBV7-9,TRBD2,many
CASMRDRSYNEQFF,TGTGCCAGTATGCGGGACCGCTCCTACAATGAGCAGTTCTTC,TRBJ2-1,TRBV19,-,many
CASSSGTGNYGYTF,TGTGCCAGCAGCTCCGGGACAGGGAACTATGGCTACACCTTC,TRBJ1-2,TRBV7-9,TRBD1,many
CASSQTGQGNEKLFF,TGCGCCAGCAGCCAAACGGGACAGGGGAATGAAAAACTGTTTTTT,TRBJ1-4,TRBV4-1,TRBD1,many
CSARGRPEGRTDTQYF,TGCAGTGCTAGGGGGAGGCCTGAAGGGCGCACAGATACGCAGTATTTT,TRBJ2-3,TRBV20-1,-,many
CASSLDKGPNEQYF,TGCGCCAGCAGCTTGGACAAGGGGCCCAATGAGCAGTACTTC,TRBJ2-7,TRBV5-1,-,-
CASSAMTSSEQYF,TGTGCCAGCAGCGCGATGACTAGTTCCGAGCAGTACTTC,TRBJ2-7,TRBV7-8,-,medium-sized
CASSLRCDALF,TGTGCCAGCAGCTTAAGGTGCGACGCCCTCTTC,TRBJ2-5,TRBV7-3,-,many
CASSPTGGLYIYGYTF,TGCGCCAGCAGCCCGACAGGGGGCTTATATATCTATGGCTACACCTTC,TRBJ1-2,TRBV5-1,TRBD1,many
CSARAPAGTDTQYF,TGCAGTGCTAGAGCCCCAGCGGGCACAGATACGCAGTATTTT,TRBJ2-3,TRBV20-1,-,many
CASSLKIFGGNSPLHF,TGTGCCAGCAGCTTAAAAATCTTTGGGGGAAATTCACCCCTCCACTTT,TRBJ1-6,TRBV11-2,-,-
CAWTPQGVGVEKLFF,TGTGCCTGGACCCCACAGGGGGTCGGGGTTGAAAAACTGTTTTTT,TRBJ1-4,TRBV30,TRBD1,-
CASSPRRERGRGYEQYF,TGTGCCAGCAGCCCGAGGAGGGAGCGGGGAAGAGGGTACGAGCAGTACTTC,TRBJ2-7,TRBV3-1,TRBD2,many
CASSHPGLASSYNEQFF,TGTGCCAGCAGTCACCCTGGACTAGCGAGCTCCTACAATGAGCAGTTCTTC,TRBJ2-1,TRBV27,TRBD2,many
CASSNRDRVSGANVLTF,TGCGCCAGCAGCAACCGGGACAGGGTATCTGGGGCCAACGTCCTGACTTTC,TRBJ2-6,TRBV5-1,TRBD1,many
CAWALERRNGYTF,TGTGCCTGGGCCCTTGAACGTCGTAATGGCTACACCTTC,TRBJ1-2,TRBV30,-,medium-sized
CASSLAGDTQYF,TGTGCCAGCAGCTTAGCAGGAGATACGCAGTATTTT,TRBJ2-3,TRBV11-2,-,many
CASTGATNYGYTF,TGTGCCAGCACAGGGGCGACTAACTATGGCTACACCTTC,TRBJ1-2,TRBV18,TRBD1,many
CAITQGTGTGELFF,TGTGCCATCACTCAAGGGACGGGTACCGGGGAGCTGTTTTTT,TRBJ2-2,TRBV10-3,-,medium-sized
CASSFAGRVYQYF,TGCGCCAGCAGCTTTGCAGGGCGGGTTTATCAGTACTTC,TRBJ2-7,TRBV5-1,-,once
CASSLRGLAGVGSYNEQFF,TGTGCCAGCAGCTTGCGGGGACTAGCGGGAGTAGGGTCCTACAATGAGCAGTTCTTC,TRBJ2-1,TRBV5-8,TRBD2,medium-sized
CASGSMGQGYEQYF,TGTGCCAGTGGGAGTATGGGACAGGGCTACGAGCAGTACTTC,TRBJ2-7,TRBV19,TRBD1,medium-sized
CASSFSGTGTYEQYF,TGTGCCAGCAGCTTTAGTGGGACGGGAACCTACGAGCAGTACTTC,TRBJ2-7,TRBV7-2,-,medium-sized
CASTPHRSGNTIYF,TGTGCCAGCACCCCCCACAGATCTGGAAACACCATATATTTT,TRBJ1-3,TRBV7-9,-,many
CASSIDGACPINQPQHF,TGTGCCAGTAGTATAGACGGGGCATGCCCTATCAATCAGCCCCAGCATTTT,TRBJ1-5,TRBV19,-,-
CASSYSPTGHLFF,TGTGCCAGCAGTTACTCTCCTACCGGGCATCTGTTTTTT,TRBJ2-2,TRBV6-2/TRBV6-3,-,-
CSARDGQGTTRDGYTF,TGCAGTGCTAGAGATGGCCAGGGAACGACTCGGGATGGCTACACCTTC,TRBJ1-2,TRBV20-1,-,medium-sized
CASSWTGGEETQYF,TGTGCCAGCAGCTGGACAGGGGGCGAAGAGACCCAGTACTTC,TRBJ2-5,TRBV12-3/TRBV12-4,TRBD1,medium-sized
CSARDRPRLLLQETQYF,TGCAGTGCTAGAGATCGGCCTCGATTATTACTCCAAGAGACCCAGTACTTC,TRBJ2-5,TRBV20-1,-,many
CASSLGLISYEQYF,TGCGCCAGCAGCCTAGGCCTCATCTCCTACGAGCAGTACTTC,TRBJ2-7,TRBV5-1,-,many
CSATRQAGSVETQYF,TGCAGTGCAACACGTCAAGCGGGGTCCGTAGAGACCCAGTACTTC,TRBJ2-5,TRBV20-1,TRBD2,many
CASSYGQALGTDTQYF,TGTGCCAGCAGCTACGGACAGGCTTTGGGCACAGATACGCAGTATTTT,TRBJ2-3,TRBV7-9,TRBD1,many
CASSDYGGPRVETQYF,TGTGCCAGCAGTGATTACGGGGGTCCAAGGGTGGAGACCCAGTACTTC,TRBJ2-5,TRBV6-1,-,medium-sized
CASSRGLAGGGEQYF,TGTGCCAGCAGCCGTGGACTAGCGGGGGGGGGCGAGCAGTACTTC,TRBJ2-7,TRBV13,TRBD2,medium-sized
CASSLFGNQPQHF,TGTGCCAGCAGTTTATTTGGCAATCAGCCCCAGCATTTT,TRBJ1-5,TRBV27,-,medium-sized
CASSEALFYSTGNRGYTF,TGTGCCAGCAGTGAAGCCCTTTTTTACTCGACAGGGAATAGAGGCTACACCTTC,TRBJ1-2,TRBV6-1,TRBD1,medium-sized
CASSLYWGSSGNTIYF,TGTGCCAGCAGCTTATACTGGGGGAGCTCTGGAAACACCATATATTTT,TRBJ1-3,TRBV7-2,-,medium-sized
CASRPTGMPYEQYF,TGTGCCAGCAGGCCGACAGGGATGCCCTACGAGCAGTACTTC,TRBJ2-7,TRBV6-1,TRBD1,medium-sized
CAYLGQGAWGHTF,TGCGCCTACTTGGGACAGGGGGCATGGGGCCACACCTTC,TRBJ1-2,TRBV6-1,TRBD1,many
CASTPTGTAGNTIYF,TGTGCCAGCACCCCGACAGGGACCGCTGGAAACACCATATATTTT,TRBJ1-3,TRBV6-1,TRBD1,few
CASSRADTGELFF,TGCGCCAGCAGTCGAGCCGACACCGGTGAGCTGTTTTTT,TRBJ2-2,TRBV10-1,-,few
CASRLTGYF,TGCGCCAGCAGGCTGACAGGGTACTTC,TRBJ2-7,TRBV5-1,-,-
CASSLRRDSRTDTQYF,TGTGCCAGCAGCTTAAGGCGGGACTCCCGCACAGATACGCAGTATTTT,TRBJ2-3,TRBV5-4,-,many
CASNPGTGSNEQFF,TGTGCCAGCAACCCCGGGACAGGGTCCAATGAGCAGTTCTTC,TRBJ2-1,TRBV6-1,TRBD1,medium-sized
CASSYGGLGNEQFF,TGTGCCAGCAGCTATGGCGGGCTTGGGAATGAGCAGTTCTTC,TRBJ2-1,TRBV7-3,-,many